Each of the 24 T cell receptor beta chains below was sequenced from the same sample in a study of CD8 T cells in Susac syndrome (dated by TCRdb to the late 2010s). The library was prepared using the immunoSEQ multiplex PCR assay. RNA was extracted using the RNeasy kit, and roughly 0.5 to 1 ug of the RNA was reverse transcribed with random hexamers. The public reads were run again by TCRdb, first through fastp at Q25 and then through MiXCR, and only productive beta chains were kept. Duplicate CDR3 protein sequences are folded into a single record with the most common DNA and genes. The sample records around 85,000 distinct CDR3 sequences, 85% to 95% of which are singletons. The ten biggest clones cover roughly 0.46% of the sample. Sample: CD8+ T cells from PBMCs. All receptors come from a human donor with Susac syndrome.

CDR3 in amino acids: CAISEGADTQYF. CDR3 DNA sequence: TGTGCCATCAGTGAAGGGGCAGATACGCAGTATTTT. The V and J genes are TRBV10-3 and TRBJ2-3; D is possibly TRBD1 (5 bases). V dropped 3 bases and J dropped 4 bases, with 5 bases sitting between them. In germline, CDR1 is ENHRY, CDR2 SYGVKD. The length of the CDR3 is 12 residues.

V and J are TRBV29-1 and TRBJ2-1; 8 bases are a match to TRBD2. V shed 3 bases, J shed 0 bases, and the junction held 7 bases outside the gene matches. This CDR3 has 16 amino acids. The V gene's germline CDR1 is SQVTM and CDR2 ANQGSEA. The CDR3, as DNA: TGCAGCGTTGACGGACTAGCACCGAGCTCCTACAATGAGCAGTTCTTC. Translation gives CSVDGLAPSSYNEQFF.

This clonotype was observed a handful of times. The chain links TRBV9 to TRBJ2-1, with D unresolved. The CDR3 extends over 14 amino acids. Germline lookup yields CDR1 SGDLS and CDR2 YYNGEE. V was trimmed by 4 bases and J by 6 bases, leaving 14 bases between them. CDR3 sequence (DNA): TGTGCCAGCAGCTTCACCCCCTCCGGCAATGAGCAGTTCTTC. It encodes CASSFTPSGNEQFF.

CDR3 sequence reads: CSAGGEQGYEQYF. CDR3 sequence (DNA): TGCAGTGCTGGAGGGGAGCAGGGCTACGAGCAGTACTTC. The chain recombines TRBV20-1 with TRBJ2-7; a weak D match, TRBD2 (6 bases). The V gene's germline CDR1 is DFQATT and CDR2 SNEGSKA (reference sequence). The CDR3 loop spans 13 amino acids. V was pared by 5 bases and J by 3 bases, with 14 bases between.

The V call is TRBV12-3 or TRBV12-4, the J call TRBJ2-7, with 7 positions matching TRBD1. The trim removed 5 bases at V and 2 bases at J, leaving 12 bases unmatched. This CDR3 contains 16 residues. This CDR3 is CASSTSWTGGTYEQYF. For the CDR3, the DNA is TGTGCCAGCAGTACATCGTGGACAGGAGGCACCTACGAGCAGTACTTC.

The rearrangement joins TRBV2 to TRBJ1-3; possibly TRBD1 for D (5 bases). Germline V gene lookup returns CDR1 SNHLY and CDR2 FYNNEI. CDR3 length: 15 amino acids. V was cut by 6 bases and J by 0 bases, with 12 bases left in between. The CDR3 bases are TGTGCCAGCAGAGAGGGGACGGACTCTGGAAACACCATATATTTT. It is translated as CASREGTDSGNTIYF.

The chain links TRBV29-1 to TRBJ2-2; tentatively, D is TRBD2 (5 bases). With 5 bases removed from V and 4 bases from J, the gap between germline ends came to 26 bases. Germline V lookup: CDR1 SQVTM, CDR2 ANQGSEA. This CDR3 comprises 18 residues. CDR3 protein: CSVLSSTGNTLSTGELFF. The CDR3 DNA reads TGCAGCGTTCTCTCCTCAACCGGGAACACCTTAAGCACCGGGGAGCTGTTTTTT.

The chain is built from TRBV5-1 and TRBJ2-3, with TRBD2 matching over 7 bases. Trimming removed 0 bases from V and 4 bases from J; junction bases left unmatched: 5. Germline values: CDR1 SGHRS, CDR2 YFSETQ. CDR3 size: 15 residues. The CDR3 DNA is TGCGCCAGCAGCTTGGCCACTAGCGCGGCAGATACGCAGTATTTT. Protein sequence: CASSLATSAADTQYF.

The CDR3 bases are TGTGCCAGCAGCACCGGACACTACGAGCAGTACTTC. Translating gives CASSTGHYEQYF. The chain joins TRBV7-2 to TRBJ2-7, with D possibly being TRBD1 (5 bases). CDR3 length: 12 residues. V lost 5 bases to trimming and J lost 3 bases, with 8 bases between them. CDR1 and CDR2 from the germline V gene are SGHTA and FQGNSA.

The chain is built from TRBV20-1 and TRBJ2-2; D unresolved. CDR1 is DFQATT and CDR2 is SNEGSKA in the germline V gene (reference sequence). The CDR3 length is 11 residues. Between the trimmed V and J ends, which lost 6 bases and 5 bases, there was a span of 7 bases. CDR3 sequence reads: CSATETGELFF. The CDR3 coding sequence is TGCAGTGCCACGGAAACCGGGGAGCTGTTTTTT.

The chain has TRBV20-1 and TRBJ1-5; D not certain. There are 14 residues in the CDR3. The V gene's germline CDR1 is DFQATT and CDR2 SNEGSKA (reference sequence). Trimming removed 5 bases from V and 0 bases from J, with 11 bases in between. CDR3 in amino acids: CSAPRLLSNQPQHF. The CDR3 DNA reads TGCAGTGCTCCGAGACTGCTTAGCAATCAGCCCCAGCATTTT.

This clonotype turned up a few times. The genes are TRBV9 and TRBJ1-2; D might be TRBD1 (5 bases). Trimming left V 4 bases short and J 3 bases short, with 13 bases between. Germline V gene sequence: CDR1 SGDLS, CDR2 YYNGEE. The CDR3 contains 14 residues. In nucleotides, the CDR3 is TGTGCCAGCAGCCTATCGACAGACGACTATGGCTACACCTTC. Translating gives CASSLSTDDYGYTF.

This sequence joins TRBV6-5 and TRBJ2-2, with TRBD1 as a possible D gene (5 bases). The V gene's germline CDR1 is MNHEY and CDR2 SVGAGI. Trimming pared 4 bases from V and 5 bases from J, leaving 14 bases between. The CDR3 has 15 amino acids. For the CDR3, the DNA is TGTGCCAGCAGTTTATCGACAGCGCCGACCGGGGAGCTGTTTTTT. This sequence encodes CASSLSTAPTGELFF.

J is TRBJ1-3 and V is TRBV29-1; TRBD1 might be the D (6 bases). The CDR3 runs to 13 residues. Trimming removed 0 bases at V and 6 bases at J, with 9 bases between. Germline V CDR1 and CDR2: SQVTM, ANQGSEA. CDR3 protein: CSVEDGGQNTIYF. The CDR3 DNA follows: TGCAGCGTTGAAGACGGGGGGCAAAACACCATATATTTT.

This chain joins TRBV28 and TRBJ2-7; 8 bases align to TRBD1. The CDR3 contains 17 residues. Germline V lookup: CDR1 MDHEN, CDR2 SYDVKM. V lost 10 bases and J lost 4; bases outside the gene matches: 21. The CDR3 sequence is CANPGQERGRASYEQYF. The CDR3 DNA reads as TGTGCCAACCCGGGACAGGAAAGGGGAAGGGCGAGTTACGAGCAGTACTTC.

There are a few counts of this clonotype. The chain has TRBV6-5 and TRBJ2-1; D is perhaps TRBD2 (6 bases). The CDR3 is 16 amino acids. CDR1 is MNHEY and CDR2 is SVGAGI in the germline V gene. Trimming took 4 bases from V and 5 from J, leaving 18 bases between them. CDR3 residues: CASSSTQSGSNNEQFF. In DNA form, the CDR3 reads TGTGCCAGCAGTTCCACCCAGAGCGGGTCCAACAATGAGCAGTTCTTC.

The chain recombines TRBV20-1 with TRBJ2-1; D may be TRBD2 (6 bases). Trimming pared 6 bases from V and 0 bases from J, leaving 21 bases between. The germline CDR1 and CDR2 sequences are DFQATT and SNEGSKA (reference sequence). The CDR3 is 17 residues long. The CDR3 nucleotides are TGCAGTGCCCCCCTCAGGACTATAGAGGTCTCCTACAATGAGCAGTTCTTC. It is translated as CSAPLRTIEVSYNEQFF.

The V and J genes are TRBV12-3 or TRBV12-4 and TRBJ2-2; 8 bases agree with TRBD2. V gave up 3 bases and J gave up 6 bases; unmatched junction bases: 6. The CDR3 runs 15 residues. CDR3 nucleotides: TGTGCCAGCAGTTTCCATCCAGCGGGAGCCGGGGAGCTGTTTTTT. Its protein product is CASSFHPAGAGELFF.

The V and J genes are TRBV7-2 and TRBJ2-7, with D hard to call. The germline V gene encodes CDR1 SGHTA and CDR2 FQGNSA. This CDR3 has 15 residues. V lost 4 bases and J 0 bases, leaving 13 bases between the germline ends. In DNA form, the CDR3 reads TGTGCCAGCAGCTCCACTCAACTGAACTCCTACGAGCAGTACTTC. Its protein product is CASSSTQLNSYEQYF.

The CDR3 sequence is CASSNGLAEYEQYF. The DNA of the CDR3 is TGTGCCAGCAGTAACGGACTAGCGGAATACGAGCAGTACTTC. V is TRBV7-9 and J is TRBJ2-7, with 10 bases lining up with TRBD2. Looked up from germline, CDR1 is SEHNR and CDR2 is FQNEAQ (reference sequence). V shed 6 bases and J 4 bases; nucleotides not matched to a gene: 6. This CDR3 contains 14 residues.

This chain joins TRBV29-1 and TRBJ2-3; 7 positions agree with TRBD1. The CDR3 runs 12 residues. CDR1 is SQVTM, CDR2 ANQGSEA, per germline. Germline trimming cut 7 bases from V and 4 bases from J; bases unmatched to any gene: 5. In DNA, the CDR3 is TGCAGCGAAAGGCAGGGGGCAGATACGCAGTATTTT. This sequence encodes CSERQGADTQYF.

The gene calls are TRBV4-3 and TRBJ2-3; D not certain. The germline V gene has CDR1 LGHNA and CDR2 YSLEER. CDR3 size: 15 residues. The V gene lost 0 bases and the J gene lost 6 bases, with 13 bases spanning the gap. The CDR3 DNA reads TGCGCCAGCAGCCAAGATGGAAACCTCCCGGATACGCAGTATTTT. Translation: CASSQDGNLPDTQYF.

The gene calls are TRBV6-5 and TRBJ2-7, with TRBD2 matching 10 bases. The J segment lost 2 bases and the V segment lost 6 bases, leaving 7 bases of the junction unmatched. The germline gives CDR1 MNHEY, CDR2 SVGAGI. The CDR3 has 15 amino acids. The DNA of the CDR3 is TGTGCCAGCAGAGTAGCGGGAGGAGAGCCCTACGAGCAGTACTTC. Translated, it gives CASRVAGGEPYEQYF.

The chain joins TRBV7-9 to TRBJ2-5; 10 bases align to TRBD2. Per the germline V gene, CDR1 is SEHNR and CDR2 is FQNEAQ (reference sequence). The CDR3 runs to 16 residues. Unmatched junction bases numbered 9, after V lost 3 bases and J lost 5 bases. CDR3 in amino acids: CASSFGLAERVETQYF. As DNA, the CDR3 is TGTGCCAGCAGCTTCGGACTAGCGGAGAGGGTGGAGACCCAGTACTTC.